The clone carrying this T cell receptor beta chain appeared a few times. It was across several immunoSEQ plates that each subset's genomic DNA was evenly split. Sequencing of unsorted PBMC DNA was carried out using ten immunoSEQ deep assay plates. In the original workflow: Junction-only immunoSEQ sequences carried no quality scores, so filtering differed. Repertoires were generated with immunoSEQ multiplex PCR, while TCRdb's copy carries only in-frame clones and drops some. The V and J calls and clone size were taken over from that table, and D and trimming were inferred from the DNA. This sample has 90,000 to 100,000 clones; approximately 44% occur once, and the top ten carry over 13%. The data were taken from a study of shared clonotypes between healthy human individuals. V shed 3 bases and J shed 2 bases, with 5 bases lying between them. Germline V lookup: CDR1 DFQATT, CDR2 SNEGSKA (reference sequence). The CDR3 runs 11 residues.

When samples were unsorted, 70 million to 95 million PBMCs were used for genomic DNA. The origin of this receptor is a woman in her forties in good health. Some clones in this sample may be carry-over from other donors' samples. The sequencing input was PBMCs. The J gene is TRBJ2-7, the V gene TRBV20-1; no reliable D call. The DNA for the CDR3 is TGCAGTGCTAGGAGGACCTACGAGCAGTACTTC. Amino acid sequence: CSARRTYEQYF.